Listed below are T cell receptor beta chains from one sample, sequenced in a study of regulatory T cells in long-lasting Graves disease. TCRdb fed the multiplex PCR reads into MiXCR, producing one record per CDR3 protein. The top ten hold approximately 20% of the sample, which has roughly 360,000 distinct CDR3 sequences, 10% to 15% seen once. These data were likewise used in another study, on T cells in Graves' hyperthyroidism and ophthalmopathy.

The starting material was peripheral blood mononuclear cells (PBMCs), obtained at new diagnosis, from a patient treated with antithyroid drugs. The receptors were gathered from a woman aged 18-30 years with Graves disease. The CDR3 runs from the conserved cysteine through the conserved F or W. The D gene is left open where the match is weak. Expanded clones are given a class, and other clones once, few, many or no size at all.

D gene	V gene	clone size	J gene	CDR3 protein	CDR3 DNA
TRBD1	TRBV7-2	many	TRBJ2-2	CASSLHNYRGDTGELFF	TGTGCCAGCAGCCTCCACAATTACAGGGGTGACACCGGGGAGCTGTTTTTT
TRBD2	TRBV10-3	-	TRBJ2-3	CAISESTGRGGTDTQYF	TGTGCCATCAGTGAGTCGACTGGGCGGGGGGGCACAGATACGCAGTATTTT
TRBD2	TRBV20-1	-	TRBJ2-1	CSARDPGTNGRALLNGQFF	TGCAGTGCTAGAGATCCCGGGACTAACGGGAGGGCCCTATTGAATGGGCAGTTCTTC
-	TRBV10-3	many	TRBJ1-5	CAIRDSSGNQPQHF	TGTGCCATCAGAGACAGTTCTGGCAATCAGCCCCAGCATTTT
-	TRBV20-1	many	TRBJ2-2	CSARERTSNTGELFF	TGCAGTGCTCGCGAAAGGACTTCGAACACCGGGGAGCTGTTTTTT
TRBD1	TRBV29-1	few	TRBJ2-2	CSVPVRDRGNTGELFF	TGCAGCGTGCCGGTCCGGGACAGGGGTAACACCGGGGAGCTGTTTTTT
-	TRBV12-3/TRBV12-4	many	TRBJ2-3	CASSLALSTPRADTQYF	TGTGCCAGCAGTTTGGCCCTAAGTACTCCTCGTGCAGATACGCAGTATTTT
TRBD1	TRBV7-2	few	TRBJ2-4	CASSQRDSPRAKNIQYF	TGTGCCAGCAGCCAACGGGACAGCCCCCGGGCCAAAAACATTCAGTACTTC
-	TRBV6-2/TRBV6-3	many	TRBJ1-2	CASSPKGLGYTF	TGTGCCAGCAGCCCTAAGGGGTTGGGCTACACCTTC
-	TRBV7-2	many	TRBJ1-1	CASSLGLVYGETEAFF	TGTGCCAGCAGCTTAGGTCTTGTTTACGGGGAAACTGAAGCTTTCTTT
TRBD2	TRBV5-1	many	TRBJ2-3	CASSSGTSGSWADTQYF	TGCGCCAGCAGCTCCGGGACTAGCGGGAGTTGGGCAGATACGCAGTATTTT
-	TRBV6-2/TRBV6-3	many	TRBJ2-2	CASSSGSETGELFF	TGTGCCAGCAGTTCAGGGTCCGAAACCGGGGAGCTGTTTTTT
TRBD1	TRBV12-3/TRBV12-4	-	TRBJ2-2	CASRLTGEATGELFF	TGTGCCAGCAGACTGACAGGGGAAGCTACCGGGGAGCTGTTTTTT
-	TRBV3-1	-	TRBJ2-3	CASSQEKYVGLTDTQYF	TGTGCCAGCAGCCAAGAAAAATATGTGGGCTTAACAGATACGCAGTATTTT
TRBD1	TRBV7-9	few	TRBJ1-2	CASTDRGYGYTF	TGTGCCAGCACCGACAGGGGCTATGGCTACACCTTC
-	TRBV6-2/TRBV6-3	many	TRBJ1-2	CASSSTGGRGYTF	TGTGCCAGCAGTTCCACCGGGGGCCGAGGCTACACCTTC
-	TRBV11-1	few	TRBJ1-6	CASSGQINSPLHF	TGTGCCAGCAGTGGACAGATCAATTCACCCCTCCACTTT
-	TRBV2	few	TRBJ1-5	CASSRAGGNQPQHF	TGTGCCAGCAGTAGAGCAGGAGGCAATCAGCCCCAGCATTTT
-	TRBV27	many	TRBJ1-2	CASSFRRGNYGYTF	TGTGCCAGCAGTTTTCGGAGGGGAAACTATGGCTACACCTTC
TRBD2	TRBV25-1	few	TRBJ2-3	CASSELAGGRYTQYF	TGTGCCAGCAGTGAACTAGCGGGAGGGCGGTATACGCAGTATTTT
-	TRBV7-2	many	TRBJ2-2	CASSLEPVDTGELFF	TGTGCCAGCAGCTTGGAACCGGTTGACACCGGGGAGCTGTTTTTT
TRBD1	TRBV7-9	many	TRBJ1-1	CASSPHWRTGLLGTEAFF	TGTGCCAGCAGCCCCCATTGGCGGACAGGGTTATTGGGCACTGAAGCTTTCTTT
-	TRBV2	many	TRBJ2-3	CASNDPWERTSTDTQYF	TGTGCCAGCAACGACCCTTGGGAGCGGACGAGCACAGATACGCAGTATTTT
-	TRBV12-3/TRBV12-4	many	TRBJ2-5	CASSSSSKTQYF	TGTGCCAGCAGTTCGAGTTCGAAGACCCAGTACTTC
-	TRBV7-9	many	TRBJ2-5	CASIPGPAPGLLETQYF	TGTGCCAGCATCCCGGGGCCCGCTCCGGGACTCTTGGAGACCCAGTACTTC
TRBD1	TRBV28	many	TRBJ2-7	CASSSNTGGSYEQYF	TGTGCCAGCAGTTCAAACACAGGGGGCTCCTACGAGCAGTACTTC
-	TRBV7-9	many	TRBJ2-5	CASSSGTTRSQETQYF	TGTGCCAGCAGCTCGGGAACGACTAGGTCCCAAGAGACCCAGTACTTC
-	TRBV5-1	many	TRBJ1-4	CASSPYAGDPEKLFF	TGCGCCAGCAGCCCCTATGCAGGGGACCCTGAAAAACTGTTTTTT
-	TRBV7-9	-	TRBJ1-2	CASRRGSSNYGYTF	TGTGCCAGCAGGCGGGGAAGTTCTAACTATGGCTACACCTTC
-	TRBV7-7	many	TRBJ2-2	CALVQGHTGELFF	TGTGCTTTGGTGCAGGGCCACACCGGGGAGCTGTTTTTT
-	TRBV12-3/TRBV12-4	many	TRBJ1-5	CASSFKVGQPQHF	TGTGCCAGCAGTTTCAAGGTTGGTCAGCCCCAGCATTTT
-	TRBV28	-	TRBJ2-1	CASRTGVAGSYNEQFF	TGTGCCAGCCGGACCGGGGTAGCTGGGTCCTACAATGAGCAGTTCTTC
-	TRBV7-9	-	TRBJ1-2	CASSISEGVHGYTF	TGTGCCAGCAGCATTAGCGAAGGGGTACATGGCTACACCTTC
-	TRBV2	many	TRBJ1-1	CASMVGTEAFF	TGTGCCAGCATGGTGGGGACTGAAGCTTTCTTT
-	TRBV29-1	few	TRBJ2-1	CSVERNRDGYNEQFF	TGCAGCGTTGAGCGCAACAGGGATGGCTACAATGAGCAGTTCTTC
TRBD2	TRBV29-1	-	TRBJ2-1	CSVEDGLAGQLKEQFF	TGCAGCGTTGAAGATGGACTAGCGGGGCAGTTAAAGGAGCAGTTCTTC
-	TRBV20-1	-	TRBJ2-6	CSAPASSGANVLTF	TGCAGTGCCCCAGCGAGCTCTGGGGCCAACGTCCTGACTTTC
-	TRBV4-1	-	TRBJ2-3	CASSLWFRVGDTQYF	TGCGCCAGCAGCCTTTGGTTTCGAGTGGGAGATACGCAGTATTTT
-	TRBV25-1	many	TRBJ1-6	CASSERWNSPLHF	TGTGCCAGCAGTGAAAGGTGGAATTCACCCCTCCACTTT
-	TRBV7-8	-	TRBJ2-5	CASRTVQETQYF	TGTGCCAGCAGGACAGTCCAAGAGACCCAGTACTTC
-	TRBV3-1	many	TRBJ1-2	CASSQATLVGYYGYTF	TGTGCCAGCAGCCAAGCGACGCTCGTCGGTTACTATGGCTACACCTTC
-	TRBV2	many	TRBJ2-2	CASRKDSLTGELFF	TGTGCCAGCAGGAAAGACTCCTTAACCGGGGAGCTGTTTTTT
-	TRBV9	many	TRBJ1-4	CASSVSYRATNEKLFF	TGTGCCAGCAGCGTCTCCTACCGAGCAACTAATGAAAAACTGTTTTTT
TRBD1	TRBV6-2/TRBV6-3	many	TRBJ1-1	CASSYSGRGAEAFF	TGTGCCAGCAGTTACTCTGGCAGGGGGGCTGAAGCTTTCTTT
-	TRBV2	many	TRBJ2-5	CASRNGQVGGIEETQYF	TGTGCCAGCAGGAACGGACAGGTGGGGGGGATTGAAGAGACCCAGTACTTC
-	TRBV29-1	-	TRBJ1-1	CSSWGGEIRTEAFF	TGCAGCTCGTGGGGAGGGGAGATAAGGACTGAAGCTTTCTTT
TRBD2	TRBV12-5	many	TRBJ2-1	CASGQNKPTLLAGYNEQFF	TGTGCTAGTGGTCAGAATAAGCCTACCCTACTAGCGGGGTACAATGAGCAGTTCTTC
TRBD2	TRBV5-8	many	TRBJ2-1	CASSFSGRGSYNEQFF	TGTGCCAGCAGCTTTAGCGGGAGAGGATCCTACAATGAGCAGTTCTTC
-	TRBV2	many	TRBJ2-7	CATSGSGSGSYEQYF	TGTGCCACCAGTGGAAGCGGTTCGGGGTCCTACGAGCAGTACTTC
-	TRBV24-1	few	TRBJ1-2	CATSAGFDYGYTF	TGTGCCACCAGTGCGGGGTTCGACTATGGCTACACCTTC
TRBD1	TRBV9	-	TRBJ2-5	CASSTRDRGRYQETQYF	TGTGCCAGCAGCACCCGGGACAGGGGGAGATACCAAGAGACCCAGTACTTC
TRBD1	TRBV2	many	TRBJ1-4	CASIRAPGGGEKLFF	TGTGCCAGTATCCGGGCCCCCGGAGGGGGCGAAAAACTGTTTTTT
TRBD2	TRBV7-8	many	TRBJ2-1	CASSLPLAGGLEGQFF	TGTGCCAGCAGCTTACCCCTAGCGGGGGGTTTGGAAGGGCAGTTCTTC
TRBD1	TRBV29-1	-	TRBJ2-3	CSVDLRGQGLLDTQYF	TGCAGCGTTGACCTCCGAGGACAGGGGTTACTCGATACGCAGTATTTT
TRBD2	TRBV20-1	-	TRBJ2-3	CSARGFLAGPPDTQYF	TGCAGTGCTAGGGGATTCCTAGCGGGGCCTCCGGATACGCAGTATTTT
-	TRBV27	few	TRBJ2-1	CASSLSLGSYNEQFF	TGTGCCAGCAGTTTATCACTAGGCTCCTACAATGAGCAGTTCTTC
-	TRBV7-9	many	TRBJ2-5	CASSLGFTQQYF	TGTGCCAGCAGCTTAGGGTTCACCCAACAGTACTTC
TRBD1	TRBV4-1	many	TRBJ1-2	CASSQPRTGDDGYGYTF	TGCGCCAGCAGCCAACCTAGGACAGGGGATGACGGTTATGGCTACACCTTC
-	TRBV12-3/TRBV12-4	many	TRBJ1-1	CASSPPTVNTEAFF	TGTGCCAGCAGCCCCCCCACAGTTAACACTGAAGCTTTCTTT
TRBD2	TRBV5-1	many	TRBJ2-1	CASSLDAGAEREQFF	TGCGCCAGCAGCTTGGATGCGGGAGCGGAACGGGAGCAGTTCTTC